Listed below are T cell receptor beta chains from one sample, sequenced in a study of blood T cell repertoires in COVID-19. The assay was immunoSEQ multiplex PCR, and TCRdb's table has in-frame clones only and misses some. Among 70,000 to 95,000 clones listed, around four fifths were seen once. Material for sequencing was peripheral blood. These receptor sequences come from a woman aged 55-70 years with acute or convalescent COVID-19. The CDR3 runs from the conserved cysteine through the conserved F or W. Each record gives: D gene, clone size, J gene, V gene, CDR3 protein, CDR3 DNA. D genes are given only for firm matches. Clone size is not always given. Where it is, it says once, few, many or a class for expanded clones.

>NA|NA|TRBJ1-1|TRBV18
CASSPSGAAEAFF
TGTGCCAGCTCACCATCAGGGGCGGCTGAAGCTTTCTTT
>NA|NA|TRBJ2-7|TRBV5-1
CASSLGSISYEQYF
TGCGCCAGCAGCTTGGGTTCCATTTCCTACGAGCAGTACTTC
>NA|NA|TRBJ1-2|TRBV19
CASSMVKGAGYTF
TGTGCCAGTAGTATGGTCAAGGGAGCTGGCTACACCTTC
>NA|NA|TRBJ1-1|TRBV6-7
CASSYRRVPEAFF
TGTGCCAGCAGTTACAGACGGGTCCCTGAAGCTTTCTTT
>TRBD1|NA|TRBJ2-1|TRBV7-3
CAISRGPGDEQFF
TGTGCCATTTCCAGGGGGCCAGGCGATGAGCAGTTCTTC
>NA|NA|TRBJ1-1|TRBV5-6
CASSLMGGHTEAFF
TGTGCCAGCAGCTTGATGGGGGGACACACTGAAGCTTTCTTT
>TRBD1|NA|TRBJ2-2|TRBV6-6
CATGQKKNTGELFF
TGTGCTACGGGACAGAAAAAGAACACCGGGGAGCTGTTTTTT
>TRBD1|NA|TRBJ1-6|TRBV28
CASSWDSRPNSPLHF
TGTGCCAGCAGTTGGGACAGTAGACCTAATTCACCCCTCCACTTT
>TRBD1|NA|TRBJ1-6|TRBV30
CASPGQGGSPLHF
TGTGCCTCCCCGGGACAGGGCGGTTCACCCCTCCACTTT
>TRBD1|NA|TRBJ1-2|TRBV28
CASSSAGRGQGYGYTF
TGTGCCAGCAGTTCTGCGGGGAGGGGACAGGGGTATGGCTACACCTTC
>NA|NA|TRBJ1-5|TRBV21-1
CASSNWTGLYNQPQHF
TGTGCCAGCAGTAACTGGACAGGGCTTTACAATCAGCCCCAGCATTTT
>TRBD1|NA|TRBJ1-2|TRBV7-8
CASSYRGDRGSFNYGYTF
TGTGCCAGCAGCTACCGGGGGGACAGGGGATCTTTTAACTATGGCTACACCTTC
>NA|NA|TRBJ2-7|TRBV5-5
CASSFVDRYEQYF
TGTGCCAGCAGCTTTGTCGATCGGTACGAGCAGTACTTC
>NA|NA|TRBJ2-2|TRBV7-3
CASSPRPGGELFF
TGTGCCAGCAGCCCTCGACCGGGCGGGGAGCTGTTTTTT
>TRBD1|NA|TRBJ1-6|TRBV2
CASSKTGDNSPLHF
TGTGCCAGCAGTAAGACAGGGGATAATTCACCCCTCCACTTT
>NA|NA|TRBJ1-5|TRBV12-3/TRBV12-4
CASSRQDQPQHF
TGTGCCAGCAGCCGACAGGATCAGCCCCAGCATTTT
>NA|NA|TRBJ1-2|TRBV5-8
CASSLQFSGETYGYTF
TGTGCCAGCAGCTTGCAGTTTAGTGGGGAGACCTATGGCTACACCTTC
>TRBD2|NA|TRBJ2-1|TRBV4-1
CASSGVAGPSGEQFF
TGCGCCAGCAGCGGGGTAGCGGGGCCCAGCGGGGAGCAGTTCTTC
>NA|NA|TRBJ2-1|TRBV12-3/TRBV12-4
CASSLFRSVTQFF
TGTGCCAGCAGTTTATTCAGGTCGGTTACGCAGTTCTTC
>NA|NA|TRBJ1-3|TRBV3-1/TRBV3-2
CASSLSHEDTIYF
TGTGCCAGCAGCCTAAGCCACGAAGACACCATATATTTT
>NA|NA|TRBJ1-2|TRBV5-1
CASSSGQIQNYGYTF
TGCGCCAGCAGCTCCGGACAGATCCAAAACTATGGCTACACCTTC
>NA|NA|TRBJ1-4|TRBV6-5
CASRTGGLINEKLFF
TGTGCCAGCAGGACGGGGGGATTGATTAATGAAAAACTGTTTTTT
>NA|NA|TRBJ1-6|TRBV27
CASSIHENSPLHF
TGTGCCAGCAGCATTCATGAGAATTCACCCCTCCACTTT
>TRBD1|few|TRBJ1-2|TRBV5-4
CASSFARGQEGYTF
TGTGCCAGCAGCTTCGCCAGGGGGCAGGAGGGCTACACCTTC
>NA|NA|TRBJ1-2|TRBV19
CASSVGSYYGYTF
TGTGCCAGTAGTGTCGGTTCTTACTATGGCTACACCTTC
>NA|once|TRBJ2-7|TRBV6-5
CASSYSYRATYEQYF
TGTGCCAGCAGTTACTCATACAGGGCAACCTACGAGCAGTACTTC
>TRBD1|few|TRBJ1-2|TRBV2
CASSERQGAYGYTF
TGTGCCAGCAGTGAACGCCAGGGGGCTTATGGCTACACCTTC
>TRBD1|NA|TRBJ2-1|TRBV5-5
CATAFRQGELGNEQFF
TGTGCCACCGCGTTCCGACAGGGCGAGCTAGGGAATGAGCAGTTCTTC
>NA|NA|TRBJ1-2|TRBV12-3/TRBV12-4
CASGVPGDYTF
TGTGCCAGCGGTGTCCCAGGGGACTACACCTTC
>NA|once|TRBJ1-5|TRBV30
CAWSVRDNQPQHF
TGTGCCTGGAGTGTACGAGATAATCAGCCCCAGCATTTT
>TRBD2|NA|TRBJ2-1|TRBV7-9
CASRQDVLAGVTYNEQFF
TGTGCCAGCAGACAAGACGTATTAGCGGGAGTAACCTACAATGAGCAGTTCTTC
>TRBD1|NA|TRBJ2-3|TRBV7-2
CASSLGTGNGDTQYF
TGTGCCAGCAGCTTAGGGACAGGGAATGGAGATACGCAGTATTTT
>NA|few|TRBJ1-1|TRBV27
CASSLSPGINTEAFF
TGTGCCAGCAGTTTATCGCCAGGAATTAACACTGAAGCTTTCTTT
>TRBD1|NA|TRBJ2-7|TRBV28
CASSPQRQGPYEQYF
TGTGCCAGCAGTCCCCAGCGACAGGGGCCCTACGAGCAGTACTTC
>TRBD1|NA|TRBJ1-2|TRBV7-2
CASSSRQGGIGGYTF
TGTGCCAGCAGCTCCCGACAGGGGGGCATTGGTGGCTACACCTTC
>NA|few|TRBJ2-5|TRBV5-5
CASSLAQLLAPQETQYF
TGTGCCAGCAGCTTAGCCCAGCTTTTAGCGCCACAAGAGACCCAGTACTTC
>TRBD1|once|TRBJ1-1|TRBV2
CASSETPTGVPEAFF
TGTGCCAGCAGTGAAACGCCTACAGGGGTCCCTGAAGCTTTCTTT
>TRBD2|NA|TRBJ2-3|TRBV3-1/TRBV3-2
CASSELAGESTDTQYF
TGTGCCAGCAGCGAACTAGCGGGGGAGAGCACAGATACGCAGTATTTT
>TRBD2|NA|TRBJ2-1|TRBV19
CASRSGLAGGPFAYNEQFF
TGTGCCAGTAGATCGGGACTAGCGGGAGGGCCATTTGCCTACAATGAGCAGTTCTTC
>NA|NA|TRBJ1-1|TRBV5-1
CASSLAISGAKVSEAFF
TGCGCCAGCAGCTTGGCCATCAGCGGGGCCAAGGTCTCTGAAGCTTTCTTT
>NA|NA|TRBJ1-5|TRBV7-8
CASSLLGAQGNQPQHF
TGTGCCAGCAGCTTATTAGGGGCCCAGGGCAATCAGCCCCAGCATTTT
>NA|NA|TRBJ1-1|TRBV2
CASGREAEAFF
TGTGCCAGCGGCCGCGAGGCTGAAGCTTTCTTT
>TRBD2|few|TRBJ2-1|TRBV5-1
CASRLTSGAYNEQFF
TGCGCCAGCAGGTTGACTAGCGGGGCTTACAATGAGCAGTTCTTC
>NA|once|TRBJ2-3|TRBV28
CASRTARASTDTQYF
TGTGCCAGCAGGACCGCCAGGGCCAGCACAGATACGCAGTATTTT
>NA|NA|TRBJ1-4|TRBV11-2
CASSLAPPGVSEKLFF
TGTGCCAGCAGCTTAGCACCCCCGGGGGTGAGTGAAAAACTGTTTTTT
>NA|NA|TRBJ2-3|TRBV9
CASSTSTGINTDTQYF
TGTGCCAGCAGCACTTCAACGGGGATTAACACAGATACGCAGTATTTT
>TRBD1|NA|TRBJ1-5|TRBV9
CASGGQAEGQPQHF
TGTGCCAGCGGCGGACAGGCTGAGGGTCAGCCCCAGCATTTT
>NA|NA|TRBJ2-7|TRBV5-1
CASSFLDSEGYEQYF
TGCGCCAGCAGCTTTCTGGACTCGGAGGGCTACGAGCAGTACTTC
>TRBD1|NA|TRBJ2-7|TRBV28
CASSFMDRAYEQYF
TGTGCCAGCAGTTTCATGGACAGGGCCTACGAGCAGTACTTC
>TRBD2|NA|TRBJ2-3|TRBV11-3
CASSAGGGALTDTQYF
TGTGCCAGCAGCGCAGGCGGGGGGGCCTTGACAGATACGCAGTATTTT
>TRBD1|NA|TRBJ2-1|TRBV9
CASSVEIGGGEQFF
TGTGCCAGCAGCGTAGAGATAGGGGGCGGTGAGCAGTTCTTC
>NA|NA|TRBJ1-1|TRBV19
CASSIDFSTEAFF
TGTGCCAGTAGTATAGATTTCTCCACTGAAGCTTTCTTT
>NA|NA|TRBJ1-1|TRBV10-2
CASSVQGGNTEAFF
TGCGCCAGCAGTGTACAGGGCGGGAACACTGAAGCTTTCTTT
>TRBD1|NA|TRBJ1-5|TRBV30
CAWSVGQGRQPQHF
TGTGCCTGGAGTGTCGGACAGGGGCGTCAGCCCCAGCATTTT
>NA|NA|TRBJ1-2|TRBV5-1
CASSFTGLDGYTF
TGCGCCAGCAGCTTCACAGGGTTGGATGGCTACACCTTC
>TRBD2|NA|TRBJ2-1|TRBV10-2
CASRESGRAVGEQFF
TGCGCCAGCAGAGAAAGCGGGAGGGCCGTAGGTGAGCAGTTCTTC
>NA|few|TRBJ2-5|TRBV4-2
CASSLSVSGAAQETQYF
TGTGCCAGCAGCCTTTCGGTGAGTGGAGCGGCCCAAGAGACCCAGTACTTC
>NA|NA|TRBJ2-7|TRBV7-8
CASSLQGGTYEQYF
TGTGCCAGCAGCTTGCAGGGGGGAACCTACGAGCAGTACTTC
>TRBD2|NA|TRBJ2-5|TRBV9
CASSVGGGETQYF
TGTGCCAGCAGCGTAGGGGGAGGGGAGACCCAGTACTTC
>NA|NA|TRBJ1-1|TRBV21-1
CASKLGEGNTEAFF
TGTGCCAGCAAGCTCGGAGAAGGGAACACTGAAGCTTTCTTT